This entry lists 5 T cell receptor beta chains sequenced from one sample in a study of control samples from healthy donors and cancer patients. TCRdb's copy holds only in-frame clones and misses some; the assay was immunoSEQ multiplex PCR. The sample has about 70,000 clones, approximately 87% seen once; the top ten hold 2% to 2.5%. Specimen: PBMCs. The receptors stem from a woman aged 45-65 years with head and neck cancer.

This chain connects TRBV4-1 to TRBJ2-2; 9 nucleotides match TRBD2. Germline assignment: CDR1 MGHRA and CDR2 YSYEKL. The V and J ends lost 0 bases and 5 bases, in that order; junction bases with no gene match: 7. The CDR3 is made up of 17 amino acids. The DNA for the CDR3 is TGCGCCAGCAGCCAAGATGTAGCGGGGGCCCAGACCGGGGAGCTGTTTTTT. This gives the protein CASSQDVAGAQTGELFF.

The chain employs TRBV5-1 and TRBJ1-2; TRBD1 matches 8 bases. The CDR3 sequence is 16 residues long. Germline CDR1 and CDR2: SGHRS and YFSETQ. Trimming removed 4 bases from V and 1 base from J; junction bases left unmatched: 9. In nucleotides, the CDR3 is TGCGCCAGCAGCCCTACCCCGACAGGGGTTAACTATGGCTACACCTTC. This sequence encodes CASSPTPTGVNYGYTF.

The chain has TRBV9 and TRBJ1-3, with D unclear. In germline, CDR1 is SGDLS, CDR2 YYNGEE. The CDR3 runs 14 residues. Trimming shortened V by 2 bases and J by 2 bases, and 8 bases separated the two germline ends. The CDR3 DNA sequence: TGTGCCAGCAGCGTGGGGAGTACTGGAAACACCATATATTTT. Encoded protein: CASSVGSTGNTIYF.

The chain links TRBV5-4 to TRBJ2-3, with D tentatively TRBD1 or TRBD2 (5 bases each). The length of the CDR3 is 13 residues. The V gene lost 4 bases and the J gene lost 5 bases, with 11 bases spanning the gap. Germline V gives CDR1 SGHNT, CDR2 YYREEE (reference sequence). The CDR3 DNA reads TGTGCCAGCAGCCGGGACGTCGTAGATACGCAGTATTTT. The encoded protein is CASSRDVVDTQYF.

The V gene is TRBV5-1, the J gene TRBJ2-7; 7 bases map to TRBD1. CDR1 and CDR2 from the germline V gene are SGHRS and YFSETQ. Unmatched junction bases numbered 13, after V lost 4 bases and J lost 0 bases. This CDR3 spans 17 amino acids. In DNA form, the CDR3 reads TGCGCCAGCAGCCTTCTAGTGGGGACAGAAGGCTCCTACGAGCAGTACTTC. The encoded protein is CASSLLVGTEGSYEQYF.